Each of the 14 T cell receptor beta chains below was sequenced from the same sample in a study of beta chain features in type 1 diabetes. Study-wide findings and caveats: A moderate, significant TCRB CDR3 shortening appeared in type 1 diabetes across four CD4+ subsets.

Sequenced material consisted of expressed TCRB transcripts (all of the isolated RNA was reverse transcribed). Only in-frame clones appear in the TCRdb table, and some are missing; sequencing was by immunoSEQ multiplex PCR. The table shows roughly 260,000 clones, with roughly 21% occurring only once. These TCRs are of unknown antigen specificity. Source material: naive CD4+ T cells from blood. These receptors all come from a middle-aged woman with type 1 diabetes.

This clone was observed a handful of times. This CDR3 is CASSPTLYRDGYTF. The CDR3, as DNA: TGTGCCAGCTCACCAACGCTGTACCGGGATGGCTACACCTTC. The chain employs TRBV18 and TRBJ1-2, with D uncertain. V lost 2 bases, J lost 6 bases, and 13 bases lay in between. The CDR3 length is 14 residues. Germline V lookup: CDR1 KGHSH, CDR2 LQKENI.

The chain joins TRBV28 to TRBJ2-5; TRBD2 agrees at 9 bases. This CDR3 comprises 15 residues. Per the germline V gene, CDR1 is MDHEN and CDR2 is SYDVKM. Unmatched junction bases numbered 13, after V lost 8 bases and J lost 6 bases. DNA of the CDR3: TGTGCCAGCCAAAGGCCGGCGGGGGGGCCAAAGACCCAGTACTTC. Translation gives CASQRPAGGPKTQYF. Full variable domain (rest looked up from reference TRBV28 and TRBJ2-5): DVKVTQSSRYLVKRTGEKVFLECVQDMDHENMFWYRQDPGLGLRLIYFSYDVKMKEKGDIPEGYSVSREKKERFSLILESASTNQTSMYLCASQRPAGGPKTQYFGPGTRLLVL.

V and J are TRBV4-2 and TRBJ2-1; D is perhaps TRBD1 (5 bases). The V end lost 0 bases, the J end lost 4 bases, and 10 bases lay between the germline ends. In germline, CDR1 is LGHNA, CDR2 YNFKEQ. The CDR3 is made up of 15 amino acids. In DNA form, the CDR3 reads TGTGCCAGCAGCCAAGATTGGGCAGGGTACAATGAGCAGTTCTTC. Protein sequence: CASSQDWAGYNEQFF.

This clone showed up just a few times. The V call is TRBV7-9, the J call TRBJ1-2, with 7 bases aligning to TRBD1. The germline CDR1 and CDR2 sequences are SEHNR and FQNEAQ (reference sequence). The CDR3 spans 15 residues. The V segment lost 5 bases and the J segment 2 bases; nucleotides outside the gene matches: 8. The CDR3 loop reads CASSRRDSPNYGYTF. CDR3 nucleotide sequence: TGTGCCAGCAGCCGTCGGGACAGCCCCAACTATGGCTACACCTTC.

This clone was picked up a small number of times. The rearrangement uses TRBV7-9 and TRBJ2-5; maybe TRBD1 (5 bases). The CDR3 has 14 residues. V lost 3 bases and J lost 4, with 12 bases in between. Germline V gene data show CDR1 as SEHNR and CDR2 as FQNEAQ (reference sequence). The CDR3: CASSFYQGGETQYF. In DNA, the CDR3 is TGTGCCAGCAGCTTCTACCAGGGTGGAGAGACCCAGTACTTC.

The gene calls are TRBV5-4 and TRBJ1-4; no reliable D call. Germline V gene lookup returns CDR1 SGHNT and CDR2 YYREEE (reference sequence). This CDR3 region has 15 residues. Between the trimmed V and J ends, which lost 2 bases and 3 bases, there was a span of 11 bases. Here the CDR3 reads CASSLVGEANEKLFF. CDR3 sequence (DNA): TGTGCCAGCAGCTTAGTTGGGGAGGCTAATGAAAAACTGTTTTTT.

In DNA form, the CDR3 reads TGCGCCAGCAGCCAAGATAGGGGGGGAACTGAAGCTTTCTTT. Its translation is CASSQDRGGTEAFF. The J gene is TRBJ1-1, the V gene TRBV4-3, with D perhaps TRBD1 (6 bases). The CDR3 is 14 residues long. V was cut by 0 bases and J by 5 bases, with 10 bases left in between. Germline V CDR1 and CDR2: LGHNA, YSLEER.

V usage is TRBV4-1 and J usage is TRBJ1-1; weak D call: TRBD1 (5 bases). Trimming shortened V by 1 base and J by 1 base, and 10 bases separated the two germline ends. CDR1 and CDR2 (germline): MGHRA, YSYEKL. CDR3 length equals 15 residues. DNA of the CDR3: TGCGCCAGCAGCCAAGTCAGGGCACCGAACACTGAAGCTTTCTTT. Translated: CASSQVRAPNTEAFF.

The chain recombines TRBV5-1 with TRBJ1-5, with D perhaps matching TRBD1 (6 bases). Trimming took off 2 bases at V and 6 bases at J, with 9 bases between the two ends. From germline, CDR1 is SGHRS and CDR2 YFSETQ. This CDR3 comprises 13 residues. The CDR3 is CASSFRGPQPQHF. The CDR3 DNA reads TGCGCCAGCAGCTTCAGGGGTCCTCAGCCCCAGCATTTT.

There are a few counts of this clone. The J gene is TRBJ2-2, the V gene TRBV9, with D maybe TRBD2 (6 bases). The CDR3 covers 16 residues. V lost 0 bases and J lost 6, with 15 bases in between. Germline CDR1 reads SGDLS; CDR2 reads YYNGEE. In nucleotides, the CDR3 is TGTGCCAGCAGCGTAGGTCTCAGGGAGGCGGCCGGGGAGCTGTTTTTT. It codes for CASSVGLREAAGELFF.

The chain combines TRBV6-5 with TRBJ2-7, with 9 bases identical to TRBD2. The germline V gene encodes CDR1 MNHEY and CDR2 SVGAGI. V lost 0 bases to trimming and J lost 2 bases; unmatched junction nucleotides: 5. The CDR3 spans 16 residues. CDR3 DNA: TGTGCCAGCAGTTACTCGAGCGCGGGAGGGACCTACGAGCAGTACTTC. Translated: CASSYSSAGGTYEQYF.

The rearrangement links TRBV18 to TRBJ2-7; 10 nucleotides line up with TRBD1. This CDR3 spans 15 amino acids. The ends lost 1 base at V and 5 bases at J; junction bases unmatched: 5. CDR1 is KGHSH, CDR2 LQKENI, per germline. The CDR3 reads CASSPLTGGHDEQYF. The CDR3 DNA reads TGTGCCAGCTCACCACTGACAGGGGGCCACGACGAGCAGTACTTC.

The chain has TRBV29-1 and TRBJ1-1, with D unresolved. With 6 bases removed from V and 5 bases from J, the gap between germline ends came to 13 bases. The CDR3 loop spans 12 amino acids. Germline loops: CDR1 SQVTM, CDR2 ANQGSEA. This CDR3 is CSVGRVGTEAFF. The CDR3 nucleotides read TGCAGCGTAGGGCGGGTAGGGACTGAAGCTTTCTTT.

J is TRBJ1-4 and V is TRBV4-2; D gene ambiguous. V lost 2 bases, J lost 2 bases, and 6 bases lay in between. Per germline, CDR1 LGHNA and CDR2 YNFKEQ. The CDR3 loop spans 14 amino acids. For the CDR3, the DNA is TGTGCCAGCAGCCAACCGGGTACTAATGAAAAACTGTTTTTT. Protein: CASSQPGTNEKLFF.